This TCR beta chain was sequenced in a study of cytomegalovirus exposure and HLA in healthy donors. Whole-study findings and limits: The authors later found HLA-associated TCR beta chains more clonally expanded than equally common others.

The CDR3 is 14 residues long. Germline V gives CDR1 SGHAT, CDR2 FQNNGV. V dropped 5 bases and J dropped 2 bases, with 13 bases sitting between them. A multiplex PCR was run with 60 Vbeta primers and 13 Jbeta primers. Sequencing was performed with immunoSEQ multiplex PCR; in TCRdb, only in-frame clones are kept and a portion is missing. The clone table shows 96,000 or so clones, with the ten largest holding 5.5% to 6.5%. Details on this clone: Its antigen is still unknown.

The clonotype originates from a girl aged 10 to 17 in good health and CMV-seropositive. The rearrangement uses TRBV11-2 and TRBJ2-7; D possibly corresponds to TRBD1 (5 bases). Source material: PBMCs. In DNA, the CDR3 is TGTGCCAGCAGCCTCCGGCAGGGTACCTACGAGCAGTACTTC. It encodes CASSLRQGTYEQYF. Combining the CDR3 with reference TRBV11-2 and TRBJ2-7 gives the whole variable domain EAGVAQSPRYKIIEKRQSVAFWCNPISGHATLYWYQQILGQGPKLLIQFQNNGVVDDSQLPKDRFSAERLKGVDSTLKIQPAKLEDSAVYLCASSLRQGTYEQYFGPGTRLTVT.